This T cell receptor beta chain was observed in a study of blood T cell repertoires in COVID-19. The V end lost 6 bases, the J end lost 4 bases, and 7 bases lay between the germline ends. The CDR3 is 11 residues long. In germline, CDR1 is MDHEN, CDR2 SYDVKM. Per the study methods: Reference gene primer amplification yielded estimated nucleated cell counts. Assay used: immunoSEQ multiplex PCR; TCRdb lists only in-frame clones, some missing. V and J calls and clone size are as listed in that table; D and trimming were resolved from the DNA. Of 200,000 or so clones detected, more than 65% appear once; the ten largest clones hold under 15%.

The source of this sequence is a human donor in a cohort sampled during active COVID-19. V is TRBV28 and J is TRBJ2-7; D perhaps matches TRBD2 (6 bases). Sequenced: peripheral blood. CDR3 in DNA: TGTGCCAGCAGGGAGGGTTACGAGCAGTACTTC. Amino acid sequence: CASREGYEQYF. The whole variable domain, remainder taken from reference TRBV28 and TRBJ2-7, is DVKVTQSSRYLVKRTGEKVFLECVQDMDHENMFWYRQDPGLGLRLIYFSYDVKMKEKGDIPEGYSVSREKKERFSLILESASTNQTSMYLCASREGYEQYFGPGTRLTVT.